The next 26 T cell receptor beta chains were all read from a single sample in a study of OX40 agonist ivuxolimab in advanced cancers. TCRdb's table, derived via immunoSEQ multiplex PCR, lists solely in-frame clones and lacks some. The sample contains around 62,000 clones, approximately 89% of which appear only once. Sequences were derived from CD4+ or CD8+ T cells sorted from blood, sampled in a trial of the OX40 agonist ivuxolimab. All receptors derive from an adult with an advanced solid tumor such as melanoma, head and neck, liver or kidney cancer.

The rearrangement links TRBV11-2 to TRBJ2-3, with a possible D match to TRBD2 (7 bases). Trimming shortened V by 4 bases and J by 6 bases, and 20 bases separated the two germline ends. Germline V lookup: CDR1 SGHAT, CDR2 FQNNGV. This CDR3 is built from 16 residues. The DNA of the CDR3 is TGTGCCAGCAGCTCCTTAGGGGGGGGAGGTGAGGATACGCAGTATTTT. Its translation: CASSSLGGGGEDTQYF. Full variable domain (remainder filled in from reference TRBV11-2 and TRBJ2-3): EAGVAQSPRYKIIEKRQSVAFWCNPISGHATLYWYQQILGQGPKLLIQFQNNGVVDDSQLPKDRFSAERLKGVDSTLKIQPAKLEDSAVYLCASSSLGGGGEDTQYFGPGTRLTVL.

Only a few counts were recorded for this clone. Other nucleotide sequences in the sample specify the same CDR3. V and J are TRBV7-2 and TRBJ2-3, with D perhaps matching TRBD2 (6 bases). Trimming shortened V by 0 bases and J by 5 bases, and 9 bases separated the two germline ends. Germline CDR1 SGHTA, CDR2 FQGNSA. This CDR3 is built from 14 residues. CDR3 in amino acids: CASSLAGTVDTQYF. The CDR3 DNA follows: TGTGCCAGCAGCTTAGCAGGGACTGTAGATACGCAGTATTTT. Full variable domain (remainder filled in from reference TRBV7-2 and TRBJ2-3): GAGVSQSPSNKVTEKGKDVELRCDPISGHTALYWYRQSLGQGLEFLIYFQGNSAPDKSGLPSDRFSAERTGGSVSTLTIQRTQQEDSAVYLCASSLAGTVDTQYFGPGTRLTVL.

The V call is TRBV5-6, the J call TRBJ2-3; 8 bases align to TRBD2. CDR1 and CDR2 from the germline V gene are SGHDT and YYEEEE. The CDR3 spans 16 residues. V was pared by 5 bases and J by 5 bases, with 13 bases of the junction left unmatched. CDR3 amino acids: CASSGQAGGSGDTQYF. CDR3 DNA sequence: TGTGCCAGCAGTGGGCAGGCGGGAGGCTCTGGAGATACGCAGTATTTT.

The chain employs TRBV5-1 and TRBJ1-1; TRBD1 matches 7 bases. The length of the CDR3 is 14 residues. From germline, CDR1 is SGHRS and CDR2 YFSETQ. The J segment lost 3 bases and the V segment lost 0 bases, leaving 2 bases of the junction unmatched. The CDR3 bases are TGCGCCAGCAGCTTGGACAGGGGTGACACTGAAGCTTTCTTT. It is translated as CASSLDRGDTEAFF.

This chain links TRBV27 with TRBJ2-5; D gene unclear. Trimming shortened V by 8 bases and J by 5 bases, and 6 bases separated the two germline ends. The CDR3 consists of 10 residues. Germline V gene sequence: CDR1 MNHEY, CDR2 SMNVEV (reference sequence). In DNA, the CDR3 is TGTGCCAGCGGGTTGGAGACCCAGTACTTC. It is translated as CASGLETQYF.

CDR3 sequence (DNA): TGTGCCAGTAACGCTCCCGGGACTAGCGGCGAAGAGACCCAGTACTTC. Its translation is CASNAPGTSGEETQYF. V gene TRBV19 combines with J gene TRBJ2-5, with 11 bases lining up with TRBD2. The CDR3 length is 16 residues. Germline V gene sequence: CDR1 LNHDA, CDR2 SQIVND (reference sequence). V lost 7 bases and J lost 3; bases outside the gene matches: 10.

The V call is TRBV18, the J call TRBJ1-4; no definite D call. V gave up 3 bases and J gave up 0 bases, with 2 bases separating them. This CDR3 is 13 amino acids long. The V gene's germline CDR1 is KGHSH and CDR2 LQKENI. CDR3 sequence: CASSPATNEKLFF. The CDR3 bases are TGTGCCAGCTCACCCGCAACTAATGAAAAACTGTTTTTT.

V gene TRBV27 combines with J gene TRBJ2-5; 7 nucleotides line up with TRBD1. The germline V gene has CDR1 MNHEY and CDR2 SMNVEV (reference sequence). This CDR3 contains 15 residues. V dropped 6 bases and J dropped 11; count of bases not matched to a gene: 18. CDR3 nucleotide sequence: TGTGCCAGCAGAACTTACGGGACAGATCTCTGGGAGCAGTACTTC. Translating it yields CASRTYGTDLWEQYF.

The chain is built from TRBV4-3 and TRBJ2-2; no reliable D call. Trimming shortened V by 4 bases and J by 4 bases, and 10 bases separated the two germline ends. The CDR3 sequence is 14 residues long. Germline assignment: CDR1 LGHNA and CDR2 YSLEER. Here the CDR3 reads CASSLGPGTGELFF. The CDR3 coding sequence is TGCGCCAGCAGCCTTGGACCGGGCACCGGGGAGCTGTTTTTT.

The sample holds one count of this clone. CDR3: CASSERAGGRETQYF. The CDR3 region has the DNA TGTGCCAGCAGTGAACGTGCGGGCGGGCGGGAGACCCAGTACTTC. V gene TRBV6-1 combines with J gene TRBJ2-5, with D possibly matching TRBD2 (5 bases). Between the trimmed V and J ends, which lost 2 bases and 5 bases, there was a span of 15 bases. Germline CDR1 is MNHNS and CDR2 is SASEGT. The CDR3 extends over 15 amino acids.

V gene TRBV5-4 combines with J gene TRBJ1-2; D remains ambiguous. Germline lookup yields CDR1 SGHNT and CDR2 YYREEE (reference sequence). Deletions cut 4 bases from V and 6 bases from J, with 19 bases between. CDR3 length: 15 residues. CDR3 residues: CASSTVEVASNGYTF. DNA of the CDR3: TGTGCCAGCAGCACCGTGGAGGTTGCCAGCAATGGCTACACCTTC.

The chain links TRBV27 to TRBJ2-7, with D maybe TRBD2 (5 bases). The CDR3 is 21 amino acids. The germline V gene encodes CDR1 MNHEY and CDR2 SMNVEV (reference sequence). Trimming took off 5 bases at V and 0 bases at J, with 32 bases between the two ends. CDR3 region: CASSLRGMLLYMERASYEQYF. CDR3 bases: TGTGCCAGCAGTCTAAGAGGGATGCTCCTCTACATGGAAAGGGCCTCCTACGAGCAGTACTTC.

This clone was seen only once. This chain uses TRBV29-1 with TRBJ2-3; 7 nucleotides align to TRBD1. Trimming removed 8 bases from V and 0 bases from J; junction bases left unmatched: 8. From germline, CDR1 is SQVTM and CDR2 ANQGSEA. The CDR3 consists of 14 residues. The CDR3 spells CSSSGRGSTDTQYF. The CDR3 DNA reads as TGCAGCTCCTCGGGCAGGGGGAGCACAGATACGCAGTATTTT.

The chain recombines TRBV5-6 with TRBJ1-1; D is perhaps TRBD1 (6 bases). The CDR3 consists of 18 residues. Germline values: CDR1 SGHDT, CDR2 YYEEEE. Between the trimmed V and J ends, which lost 0 bases and 3 bases, there was a span of 21 bases. Here the CDR3 reads CASSLVPGADFLDTEAFF. The DNA of the CDR3 is TGTGCCAGCAGCTTGGTTCCAGGGGCAGACTTTTTGGACACTGAAGCTTTCTTT.

The chain carries TRBV10-1 and TRBJ2-2, with 10 positions matching TRBD1. This CDR3 comprises 14 residues. Per germline, CDR1 WNHNN and CDR2 SYGVQD (reference sequence). The J segment lost 7 bases and the V segment lost 4 bases, leaving 3 bases of the junction unmatched. The CDR3 here is CASSGGQGIGELFF. DNA for the CDR3: TGCGCCAGCAGTGGGGGACAGGGGATCGGGGAGCTGTTTTTT.

The V gene is TRBV5-4, the J gene TRBJ2-7; 11 bases align to TRBD2. The V gene's germline CDR1 is SGHNT and CDR2 YYREEE (reference sequence). This CDR3 region has 15 residues. With 2 bases clipped from V and 6 bases from J, the junction kept 7 bases outside the gene matches. The CDR3 region has the DNA TGTGCCAGCAGCTTACCTAGCGGGAGGATCAGCGAGCAGTACTTC. This codes for CASSLPSGRISEQYF.

The J gene is TRBJ1-2, the V gene TRBV6-5; perhaps TRBD1 as D (5 bases). The V end was cut by 6 bases, the J end by 0 bases, with 5 bases between. This CDR3 region has 12 residues. The germline V gene has CDR1 MNHEY and CDR2 SVGAGI. The CDR3 reads CASRDTNYGYTF. The CDR3 nucleotides read TGTGCCAGCAGGGACACTAACTATGGCTACACCTTC.

The chain couples TRBV5-5 to TRBJ1-1; D gene ambiguous. V lost 1 base and J 1 base, leaving 5 bases between the germline ends. The CDR3 has 13 amino acids. Germline V gives CDR1 SGHKS, CDR2 YYEKEE (reference sequence). CDR3: CASSLSRNTEAFF. The CDR3 DNA sequence: TGTGCCAGCAGCTTGTCCCGGAACACTGAAGCTTTCTTT.

The chain uses TRBV7-2 and TRBJ1-6; D is undetermined. In germline, CDR1 is SGHTA, CDR2 FQGNSA. The CDR3 is 16 amino acids. Trimming shortened V by 5 bases and J by 4 bases, and 15 bases separated the two germline ends. CDR3 DNA: TGTGCCAGCAGCCCAGCAACCGGGGTGTATAATTCACCCCTCCACTTT. This sequence encodes CASSPATGVYNSPLHF.

V gene TRBV5-6 combines with J gene TRBJ2-1; 7 nucleotides match TRBD2. Germline V gene sequence: CDR1 SGHDT, CDR2 YYEEEE. The V segment lost 0 bases and the J segment 5 bases; nucleotides outside the gene matches: 5. The CDR3 runs to 15 residues. CDR3 DNA sequence: TGTGCCAGCAGCTTGGTTAGCGGGTCTAACAATGAGCAGTTCTTC. Translating it yields CASSLVSGSNNEQFF.

V usage is TRBV28 and J usage is TRBJ2-7; a weak D match, TRBD2 (5 bases). Germline V CDR1 and CDR2: MDHEN, SYDVKM. The CDR3 runs to 15 residues. V was trimmed by 2 bases and J by 6 bases, leaving 17 bases between them. The DNA for the CDR3 is TGTGCCAGCAGTTTAGGATACGGGGAGCAGAGCGAGCAGTACTTC. The encoded protein is CASSLGYGEQSEQYF.

The genes are TRBV19 and TRBJ2-7; D possibly matches TRBD1 or TRBD2 (6 bases each). The germline gives CDR1 LNHDA, CDR2 SQIVND (reference sequence). CDR3 length: 18 amino acids. V lost 5 bases and J 0 bases, leaving 23 bases between the germline ends. CDR3 in amino acids: CASSRQDLYGGNSYEQYF. The CDR3 coding sequence is TGTGCCAGTAGTCGACAGGACCTTTACGGGGGTAACTCCTACGAGCAGTACTTC.

The V and J genes are TRBV4-2 and TRBJ1-5; D is possibly TRBD1 (5 bases). CDR1 LGHNA and CDR2 YNFKEQ come from the germline V gene. Deletions cut 1 base from V and 0 bases from J, with 10 bases between. CDR3 length equals 16 residues. CDR3 amino acids: CASSQGSRASNQPQHF. As DNA, the CDR3 is TGTGCCAGCAGCCAAGGAAGCAGGGCTAGCAATCAGCCCCAGCATTTT.

The chain joins TRBV4-2 to TRBJ2-7, with 9 nucleotides matching TRBD2. V lost 0 bases and J lost 9; bases outside the gene matches: 3. This CDR3 comprises 13 residues. CDR1 and CDR2 from the germline V gene are LGHNA and YNFKEQ. Here the CDR3 reads CASSQDLAGTQYF. The CDR3 region has the DNA TGTGCCAGCAGCCAAGATCTAGCGGGGACGCAGTACTTC.

The rearrangement joins TRBV7-6 to TRBJ2-7; the match to TRBD2 covers 10 bases. The CDR3 sequence is 19 residues long. Germline loops: CDR1 SGHVS, CDR2 FNYEAQ. With V trimmed by 5 bases and J by 3 bases, 19 bases remained unmatched. The CDR3 sequence is CASSARGASGRPVYYEQYF. The CDR3 coding sequence is TGTGCCAGCAGCGCCCGAGGGGCTAGCGGGAGACCGGTTTACTACGAGCAGTACTTC.

V usage is TRBV7-9 and J usage is TRBJ1-5; D is undetermined. Trimming left V 5 bases short and J 7 bases short, with 15 bases between. The CDR3 contains 14 residues. From germline, CDR1 is SEHNR and CDR2 FQNEAQ (reference sequence). The CDR3 region is CASSPGSGRQPQHF. The CDR3 DNA is TGTGCCAGCAGCCCGGGGAGCGGTAGGCAGCCCCAGCATTTT.